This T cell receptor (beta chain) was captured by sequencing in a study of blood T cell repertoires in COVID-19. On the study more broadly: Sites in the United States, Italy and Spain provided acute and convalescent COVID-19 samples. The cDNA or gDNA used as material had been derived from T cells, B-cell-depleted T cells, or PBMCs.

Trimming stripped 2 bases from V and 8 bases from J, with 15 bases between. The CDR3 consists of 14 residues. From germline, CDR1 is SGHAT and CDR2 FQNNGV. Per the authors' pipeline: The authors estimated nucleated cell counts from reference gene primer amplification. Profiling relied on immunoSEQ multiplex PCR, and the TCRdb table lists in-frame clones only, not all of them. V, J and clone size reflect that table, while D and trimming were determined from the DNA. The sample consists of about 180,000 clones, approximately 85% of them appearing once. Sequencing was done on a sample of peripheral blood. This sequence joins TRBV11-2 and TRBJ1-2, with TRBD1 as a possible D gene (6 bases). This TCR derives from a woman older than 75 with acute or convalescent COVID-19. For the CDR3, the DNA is TGTGCCAGCAGCTTAATACAGGGTCAATCCGGCTACACCTTC. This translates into CASSLIQGQSGYTF.